This T cell receptor beta chain was sequenced for a study of control samples from healthy donors and cancer patients (dated by TCRdb to about 2020). The library was generated by the immunoSEQ multiplex PCR assay. Here the immuneACCESS table is served through TCRdb, limited to in-frame sequences with V and J called. Missing clones are a known gap in these copies; in checked studies unresolved V genes cover under half, and the rest lacks a known reason. This sample has 130,000 or so clones in its table, and about nine tenths of those were observed once. The top ten clonotypes cover around 6% of the sample. This clone is a singleton in its sample. Its antigen is currently not known. Base qualities are missing; no much larger clone stands one base away. The clonotype comes from a man aged 18 to 35 in good health. The sequenced sample consisted of blood.

In nucleotide form, the sequence is TGTGCCAGCAGCCCCTATCGGACAGGGGGGGGAACTCGTGAAAAACTGTTTTTT. Its translation reads: CASSPYRTGGGTREKLFF. The chain links TRBV13 with TRBJ1-4; TRBD1 agrees with 10 junctional bases. V is cut back by 5 bases and J by 7 bases, with 16 bases in the junction unmatched. The germline V gene (reference sequence) sets CDR1 to PRHDT and CDR2 to FYEKMQ. The cysteine opens and the phenylalanine closes a CDR3 of 18 amino acids. The DNA shown is the 54-base CDR3, in frame from base 1.